This T cell receptor (beta chain) is drawn from a study of CD8 T cells in ankylosing spondylitis. This clonotype was seen repeatedly, ten times or more. MiXCR was run by TCRdb on the 5' RACE reads, yielding one entry per CDR3 protein. The sample shows about 240,000 distinct CDR3 sequences, around 9.1% of them seen only once. The sample consisted of blood, either unsorted or a sorted T cell fraction (not recorded which). This clonotype was obtained from a male donor with ankylosing spondylitis or in good health (not recorded which).

The CDR3 DNA is TGTGCCTGCCAACGCGGGACAGGGGTTGGCTACACCTTC. Translated: CACQRGTGVGYTF. This chain connects TRBV5-4 to TRBJ1-2; 10 bases agree with TRBD1. Per the germline V gene, CDR1 is SGHNT and CDR2 is YYREEE (reference sequence). J was trimmed by 7 bases and V by 10 bases; bases with no gene match: 10. This CDR3 has 13 amino acids.